This TCR beta chain emerged from a study of shared clonotypes between healthy human individuals. Data came from immunoSEQ multiplex PCR; TCRdb stores just in-frame clones and leaves some out. The table records more than 2 million clones, about 95% of them present only once. Germline lookup yields CDR1 SNHLY and CDR2 FYNNEI. The V and J ends lost 2 bases and 4 bases, in that order; junction bases with no gene match: 14. The CDR3 runs to 18 residues. Sequenced: naive CD4+ T cells sorted from blood. The subset was: CD45RA+ positively selected. The V gene is TRBV2, the J gene TRBJ1-5, with 7 bases identical to TRBD1. This TCR came from a man between 18 and 29 years old in good health. The CDR3 reads CASSESESGRGWNQPQHF. CDR3 nucleotides: TGTGCCAGCAGTGAATCGGAATCAGGCAGGGGGTGGAATCAGCCCCAGCATTTT.